This TCR beta chain is from a study of beta chain features in type 1 diabetes. Across the study: Over all samples combined, some 99,000,000 sorted cells were examined.

The investigators reverse transcribed all of the isolated RNA, so they sequenced expressed TCRB transcripts. Roughly 3.6 million reads was the average for naive, central memory and regulatory T cell samples. The repertoire was sequenced with immunoSEQ multiplex PCR; TCRdb's copy has only in-frame clones and lacks some. Of 900,000 or so clones in the sample, 15% to 20% were seen once. The CDR3 runs to 16 residues. The specimen sequenced was naive CD4+ T cells from blood. The origin of this receptor is a woman aged 18-29 years in good health. J is TRBJ2-1 and V is TRBV21-1; TRBD1, the table's D call, was not compared with the DNA. TRBV21-1 corresponds to a pseudogene. The CDR3: CASSKARQGLRNEQFF. Written as DNA, the CDR3 is TGTGCCAGCAGCAAAGCGAGACAGGGATTGCGGAATGAGCAGTTCTTC.